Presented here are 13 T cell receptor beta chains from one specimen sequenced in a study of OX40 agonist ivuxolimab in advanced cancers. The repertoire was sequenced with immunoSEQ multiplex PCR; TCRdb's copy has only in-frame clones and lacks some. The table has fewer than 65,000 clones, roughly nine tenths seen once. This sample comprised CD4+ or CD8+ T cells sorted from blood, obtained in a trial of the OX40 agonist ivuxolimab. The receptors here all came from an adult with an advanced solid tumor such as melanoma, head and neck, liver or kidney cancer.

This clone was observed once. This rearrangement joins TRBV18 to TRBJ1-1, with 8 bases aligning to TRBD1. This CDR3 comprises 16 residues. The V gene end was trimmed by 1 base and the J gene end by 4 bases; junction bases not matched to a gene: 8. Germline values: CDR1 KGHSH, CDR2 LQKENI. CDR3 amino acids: CASSPLQGAAGTEAFF. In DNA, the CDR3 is TGTGCCAGCTCACCACTGCAGGGGGCTGCGGGCACTGAAGCTTTCTTT.

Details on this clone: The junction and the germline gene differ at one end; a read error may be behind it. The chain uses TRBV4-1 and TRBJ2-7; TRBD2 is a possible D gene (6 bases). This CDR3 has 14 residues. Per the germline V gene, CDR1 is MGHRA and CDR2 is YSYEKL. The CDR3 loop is CASSSRDGSYEQYF. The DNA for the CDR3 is TGTGCCAGCAGCTCCCGGGACGGGAGTTACGAGCAGTACTTC.

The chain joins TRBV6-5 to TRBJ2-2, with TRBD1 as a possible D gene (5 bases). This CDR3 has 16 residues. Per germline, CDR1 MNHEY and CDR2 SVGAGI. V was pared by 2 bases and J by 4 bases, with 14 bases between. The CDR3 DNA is TGTGCCAGCAGTTACCCCCAGGGCGGAGTCACCGGGGAGCTGTTTTTT. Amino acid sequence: CASSYPQGGVTGELFF.

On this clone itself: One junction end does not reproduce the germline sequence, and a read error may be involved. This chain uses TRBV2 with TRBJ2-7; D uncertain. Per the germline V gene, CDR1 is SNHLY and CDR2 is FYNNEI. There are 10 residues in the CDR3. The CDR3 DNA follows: TGTGCCAGCAGTGCGGGTGTTAGTGTCTTT. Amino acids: CASSAGVSVF.

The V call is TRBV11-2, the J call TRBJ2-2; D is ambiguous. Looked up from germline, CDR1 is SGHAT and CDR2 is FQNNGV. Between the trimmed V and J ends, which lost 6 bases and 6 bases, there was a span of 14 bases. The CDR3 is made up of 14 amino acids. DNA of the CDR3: TGTGCCAGCAGTTCTTCTGACTGGGCCGGGGAGCTGTTTTTT. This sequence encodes CASSSSDWAGELFF.

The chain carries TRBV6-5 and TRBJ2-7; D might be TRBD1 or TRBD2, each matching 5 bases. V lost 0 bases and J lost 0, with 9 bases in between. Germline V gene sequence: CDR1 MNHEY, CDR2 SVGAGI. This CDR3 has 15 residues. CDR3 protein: CASSYSPGTSYEQYF. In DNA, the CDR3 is TGTGCCAGCAGTTACTCCCCCGGGACCTCCTACGAGCAGTACTTC.

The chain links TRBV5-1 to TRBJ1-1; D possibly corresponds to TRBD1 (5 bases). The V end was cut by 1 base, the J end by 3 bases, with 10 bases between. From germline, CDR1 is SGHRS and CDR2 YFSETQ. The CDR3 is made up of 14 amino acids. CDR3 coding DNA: TGCGCCAGCAGCTTGTGGGGGGAGGACACTGAAGCTTTCTTT. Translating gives CASSLWGEDTEAFF.

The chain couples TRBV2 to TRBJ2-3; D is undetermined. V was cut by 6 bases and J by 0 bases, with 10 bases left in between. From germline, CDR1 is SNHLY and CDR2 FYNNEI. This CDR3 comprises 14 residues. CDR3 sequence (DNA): TGTGCCAGCAGCGGGCTCGCTAGCACAGATACGCAGTATTTT. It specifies CASSGLASTDTQYF. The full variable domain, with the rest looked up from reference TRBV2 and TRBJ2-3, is EPEVTQTPSHQVTQMGQEVILRCVPISNHLYFYWYRQILGQKVEFLVSFYNNEISEKSEIFDDQFSVERPDGSNFTLKIRSTKLEDSAMYFCASSGLASTDTQYFGPGTRLTVL.

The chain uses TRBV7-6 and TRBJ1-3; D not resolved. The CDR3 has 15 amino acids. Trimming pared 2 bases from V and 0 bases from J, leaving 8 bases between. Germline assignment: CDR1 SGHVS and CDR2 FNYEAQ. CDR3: CASSLFYGSGNTIYF. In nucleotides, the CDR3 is TGTGCCAGCAGCTTATTCTACGGCTCTGGAAACACCATATATTTT.

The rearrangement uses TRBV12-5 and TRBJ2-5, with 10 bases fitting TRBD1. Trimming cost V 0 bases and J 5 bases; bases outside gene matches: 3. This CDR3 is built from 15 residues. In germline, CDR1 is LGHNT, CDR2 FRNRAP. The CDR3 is CASGLVGTGEETQYF. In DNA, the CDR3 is TGTGCTAGTGGTTTGGTTGGGACAGGGGAGGAGACCCAGTACTTC.

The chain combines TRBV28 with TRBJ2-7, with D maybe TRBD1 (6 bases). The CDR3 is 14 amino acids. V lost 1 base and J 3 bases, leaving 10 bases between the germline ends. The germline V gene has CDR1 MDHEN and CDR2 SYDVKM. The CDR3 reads CASSLLQQGYEQYF. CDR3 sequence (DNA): TGTGCCAGCAGTTTATTACAACAGGGCTACGAGCAGTACTTC.

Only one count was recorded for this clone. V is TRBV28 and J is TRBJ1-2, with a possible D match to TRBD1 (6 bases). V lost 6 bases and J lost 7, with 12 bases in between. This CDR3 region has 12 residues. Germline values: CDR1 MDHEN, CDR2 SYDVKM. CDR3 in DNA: TGTGCCAGCAGGACCAACAGGGCTGGCTACACCTTC. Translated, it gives CASRTNRAGYTF.

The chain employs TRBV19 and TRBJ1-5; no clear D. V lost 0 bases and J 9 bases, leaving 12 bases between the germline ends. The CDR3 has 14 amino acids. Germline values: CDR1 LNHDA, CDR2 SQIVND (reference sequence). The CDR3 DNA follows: TGTGCCAGTAGTATAGATGGCGGCTATTCGCCCCAGCATTTT. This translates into CASSIDGGYSPQHF.